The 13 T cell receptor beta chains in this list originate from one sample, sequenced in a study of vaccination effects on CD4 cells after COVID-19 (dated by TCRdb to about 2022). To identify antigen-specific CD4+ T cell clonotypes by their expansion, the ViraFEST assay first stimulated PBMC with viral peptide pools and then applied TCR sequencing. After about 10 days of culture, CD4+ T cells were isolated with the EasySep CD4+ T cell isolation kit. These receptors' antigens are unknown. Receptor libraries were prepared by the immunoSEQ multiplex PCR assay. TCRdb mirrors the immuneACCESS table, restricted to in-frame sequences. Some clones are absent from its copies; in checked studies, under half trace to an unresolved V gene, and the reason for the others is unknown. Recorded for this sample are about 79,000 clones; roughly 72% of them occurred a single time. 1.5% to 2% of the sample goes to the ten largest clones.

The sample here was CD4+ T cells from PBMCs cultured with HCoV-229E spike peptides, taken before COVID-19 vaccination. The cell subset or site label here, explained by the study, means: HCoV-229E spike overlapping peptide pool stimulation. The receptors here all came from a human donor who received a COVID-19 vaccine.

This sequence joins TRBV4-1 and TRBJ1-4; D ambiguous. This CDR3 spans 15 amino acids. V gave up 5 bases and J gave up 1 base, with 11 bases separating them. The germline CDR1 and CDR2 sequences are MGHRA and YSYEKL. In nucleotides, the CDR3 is TGCGCCAGCAGCGACCGAGGGATAACTAATGAAAAACTGTTTTTT. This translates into CASSDRGITNEKLFF.

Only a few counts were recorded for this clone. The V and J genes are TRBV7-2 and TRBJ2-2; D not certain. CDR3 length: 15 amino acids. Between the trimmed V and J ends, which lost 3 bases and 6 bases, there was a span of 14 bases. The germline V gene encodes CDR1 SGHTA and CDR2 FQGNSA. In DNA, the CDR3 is TGTGCCAGCAGCTTCGTTGGGGTTTCTTCCGGGGAGCTGTTTTTT. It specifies CASSFVGVSSGELFF.

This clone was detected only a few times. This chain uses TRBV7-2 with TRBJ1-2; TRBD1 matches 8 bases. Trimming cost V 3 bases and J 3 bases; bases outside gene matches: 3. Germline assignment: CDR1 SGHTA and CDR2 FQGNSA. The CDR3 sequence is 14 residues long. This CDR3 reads CASSFDRGDYGYTF. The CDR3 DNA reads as TGTGCCAGCAGCTTCGACAGGGGTGACTATGGCTACACCTTC. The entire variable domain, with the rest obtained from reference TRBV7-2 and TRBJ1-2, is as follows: GAGVSQSPSNKVTEKGKDVELRCDPISGHTALYWYRQSLGQGLEFLIYFQGNSAPDKSGLPSDRFSAERTGGSVSTLTIQRTQQEDSAVYLCASSFDRGDYGYTFGSGTRLTVV.

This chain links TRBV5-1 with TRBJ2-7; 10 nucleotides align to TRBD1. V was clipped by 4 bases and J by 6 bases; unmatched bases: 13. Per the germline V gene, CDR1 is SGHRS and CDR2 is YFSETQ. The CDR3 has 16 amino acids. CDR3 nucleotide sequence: TGCGCCAGCAGCCTGAGGACCCGGACAGGGGGATCCGAGCAGTACGTC. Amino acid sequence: CASSLRTRTGGSEQYV.

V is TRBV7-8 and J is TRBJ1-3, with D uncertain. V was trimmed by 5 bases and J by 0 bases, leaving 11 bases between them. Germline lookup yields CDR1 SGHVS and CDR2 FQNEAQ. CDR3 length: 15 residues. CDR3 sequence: CASSQLRSSGNTIYF. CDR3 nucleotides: TGTGCCAGCAGCCAGCTAAGGAGCTCTGGAAACACCATATATTTT.

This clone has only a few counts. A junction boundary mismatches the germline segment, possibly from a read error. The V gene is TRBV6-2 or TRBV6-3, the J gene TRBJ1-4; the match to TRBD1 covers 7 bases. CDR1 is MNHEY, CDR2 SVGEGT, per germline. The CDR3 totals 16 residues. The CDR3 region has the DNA TGTGCCAGCAGGTACTCACCCGGGACAGTATCTGAAAAACTGTTTTTT. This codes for CASRYSPGTVSEKLFF.

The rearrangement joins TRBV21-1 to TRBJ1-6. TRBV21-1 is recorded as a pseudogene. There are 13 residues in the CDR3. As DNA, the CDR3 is TGTGCCAGCAGGAGGTCCTATAATTCACCCCTCCACTTT. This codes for CASRRSYNSPLHF.

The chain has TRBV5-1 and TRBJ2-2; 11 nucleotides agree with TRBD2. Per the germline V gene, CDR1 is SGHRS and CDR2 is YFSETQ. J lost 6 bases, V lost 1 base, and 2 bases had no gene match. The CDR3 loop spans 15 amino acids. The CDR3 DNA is TGCGCCAGCAGCTTGCAACTAGCGGGGGCCGGGGAGCTGTTTTTT. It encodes CASSLQLAGAGELFF.

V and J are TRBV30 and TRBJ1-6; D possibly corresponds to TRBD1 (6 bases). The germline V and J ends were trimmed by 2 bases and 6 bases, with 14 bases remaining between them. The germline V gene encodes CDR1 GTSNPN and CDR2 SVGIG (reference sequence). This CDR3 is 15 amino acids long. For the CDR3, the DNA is TGTGCCTGGAGTCTAGAGCGGACAGCTAATTCACCCCTCCACTTT. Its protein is CAWSLERTANSPLHF.

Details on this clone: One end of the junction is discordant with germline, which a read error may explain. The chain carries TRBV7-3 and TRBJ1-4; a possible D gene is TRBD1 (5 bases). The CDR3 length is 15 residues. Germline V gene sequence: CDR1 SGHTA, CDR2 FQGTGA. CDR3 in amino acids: CASTLRQILNEKLFF. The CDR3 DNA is TGTGCCAGCACCTTAAGACAGATTCTGAATGAAAAACTGTTTTTT.

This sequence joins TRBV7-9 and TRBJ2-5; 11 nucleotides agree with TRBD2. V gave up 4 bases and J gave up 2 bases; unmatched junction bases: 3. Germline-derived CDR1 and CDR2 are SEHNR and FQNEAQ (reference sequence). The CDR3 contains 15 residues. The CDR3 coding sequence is TGTGCCAGCAGCTCAAGACTAGCGGGGCAAGAGACCCAGTACTTC. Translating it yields CASSSRLAGQETQYF.

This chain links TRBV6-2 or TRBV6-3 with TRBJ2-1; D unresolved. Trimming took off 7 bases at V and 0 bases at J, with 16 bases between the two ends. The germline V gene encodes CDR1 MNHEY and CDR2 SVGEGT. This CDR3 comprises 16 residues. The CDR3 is CASNPWSVPSYNEQFF. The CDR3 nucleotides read TGTGCCAGCAACCCTTGGTCAGTACCCTCCTACAATGAGCAGTTCTTC.

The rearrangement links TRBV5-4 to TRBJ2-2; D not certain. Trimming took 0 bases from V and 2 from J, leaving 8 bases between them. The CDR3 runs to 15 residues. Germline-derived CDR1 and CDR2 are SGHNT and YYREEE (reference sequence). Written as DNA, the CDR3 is TGTGCCAGCAGCTTGGACGGCCTTAACACCGGGGAGCTGTTTTTT. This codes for CASSLDGLNTGELFF.